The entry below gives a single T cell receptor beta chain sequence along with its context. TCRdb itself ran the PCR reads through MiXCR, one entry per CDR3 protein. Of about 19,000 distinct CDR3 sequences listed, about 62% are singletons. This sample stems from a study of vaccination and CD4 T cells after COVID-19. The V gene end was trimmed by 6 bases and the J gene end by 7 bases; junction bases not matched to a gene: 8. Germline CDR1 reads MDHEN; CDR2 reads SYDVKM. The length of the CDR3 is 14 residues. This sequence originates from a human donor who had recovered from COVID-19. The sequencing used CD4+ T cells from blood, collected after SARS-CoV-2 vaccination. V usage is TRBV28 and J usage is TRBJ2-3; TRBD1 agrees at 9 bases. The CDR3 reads CASSQTGGGYTQYF. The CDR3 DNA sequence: TGTGCCAGCAGCCAAACAGGGGGCGGTTATACGCAGTATTTT.